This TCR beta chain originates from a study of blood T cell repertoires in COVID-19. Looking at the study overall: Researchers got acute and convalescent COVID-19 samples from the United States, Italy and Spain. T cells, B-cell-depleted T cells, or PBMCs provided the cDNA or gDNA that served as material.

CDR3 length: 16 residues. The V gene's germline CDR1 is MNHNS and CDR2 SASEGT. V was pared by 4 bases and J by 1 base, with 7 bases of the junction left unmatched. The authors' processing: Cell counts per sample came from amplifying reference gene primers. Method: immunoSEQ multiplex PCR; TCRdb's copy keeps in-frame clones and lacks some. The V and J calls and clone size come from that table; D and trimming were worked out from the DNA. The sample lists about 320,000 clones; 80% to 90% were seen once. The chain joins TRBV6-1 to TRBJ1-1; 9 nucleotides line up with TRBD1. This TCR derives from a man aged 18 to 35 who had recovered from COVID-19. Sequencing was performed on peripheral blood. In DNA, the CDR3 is TGTGCCAGCAGTGGAGGGACAGGGCATGGGAACACTGAAGCTTTCTTT. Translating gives CASSGGTGHGNTEAFF.